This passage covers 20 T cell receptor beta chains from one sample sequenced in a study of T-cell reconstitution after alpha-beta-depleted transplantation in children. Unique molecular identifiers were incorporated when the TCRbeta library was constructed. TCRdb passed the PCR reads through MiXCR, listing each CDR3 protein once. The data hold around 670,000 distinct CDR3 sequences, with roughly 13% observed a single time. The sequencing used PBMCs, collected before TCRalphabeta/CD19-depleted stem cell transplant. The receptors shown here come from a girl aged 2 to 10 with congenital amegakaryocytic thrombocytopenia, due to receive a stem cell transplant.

CDR3 nucleotide sequence: TGTGCCAGCAGTCACCCGACAGGGCGCACAGATACGCAGTATTTT. Translated: CASSHPTGRTDTQYF. The chain recombines TRBV28 with TRBJ2-3; 7 bases align to TRBD1. V shed 5 bases and J 1 base; nucleotides not matched to a gene: 6. Germline V gene data show CDR1 as MDHEN and CDR2 as SYDVKM. The CDR3 sequence is 15 residues long.

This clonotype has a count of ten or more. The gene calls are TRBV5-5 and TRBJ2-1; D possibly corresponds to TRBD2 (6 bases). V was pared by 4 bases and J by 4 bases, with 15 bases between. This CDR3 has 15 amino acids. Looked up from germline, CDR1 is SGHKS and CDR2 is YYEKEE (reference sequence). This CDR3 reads CASSPGVAEYNEQFF. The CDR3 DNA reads TGTGCCAGCAGCCCCGGGGTAGCGGAGTACAATGAGCAGTTCTTC.

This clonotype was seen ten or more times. The CDR3 sequence: CASSPAPTAAGYGYTF. The CDR3, as DNA: TGTGCCAGCAGTCCAGCACCGACAGCCGCTGGCTATGGCTACACCTTC. The chain uses TRBV12-3 or TRBV12-4 and TRBJ1-2, with D possibly being TRBD1 (5 bases). The CDR3 is 16 amino acids. V lost 5 bases, J lost 4 bases, and 20 bases lay in between.

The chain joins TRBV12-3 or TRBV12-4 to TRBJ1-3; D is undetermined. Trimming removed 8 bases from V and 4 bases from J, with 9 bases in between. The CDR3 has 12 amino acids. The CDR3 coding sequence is TGTGCCAGCGTGGGAGCAGGAAACACCATATATTTT. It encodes CASVGAGNTIYF.

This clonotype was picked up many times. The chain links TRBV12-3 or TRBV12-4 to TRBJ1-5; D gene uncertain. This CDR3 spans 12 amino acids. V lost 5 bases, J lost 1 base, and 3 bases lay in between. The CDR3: CASSDSNQPQHF. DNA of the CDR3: TGTGCCAGCAGTGACAGCAATCAGCCCCAGCATTTT.

The CDR3 reads CASSLQRGNTGELFF. The CDR3 region has the DNA TGTGCCAGCAGCTTACAAAGGGGGAACACCGGGGAGCTGTTTTTT. The V call is TRBV7-2, the J call TRBJ2-2, with D possibly matching TRBD1 (5 bases). The CDR3 sequence is 15 residues long. Trimming removed 2 bases from V and 1 base from J, with 8 bases in between. CDR1 and CDR2 from the germline V gene are SGHTA and FQGNSA.

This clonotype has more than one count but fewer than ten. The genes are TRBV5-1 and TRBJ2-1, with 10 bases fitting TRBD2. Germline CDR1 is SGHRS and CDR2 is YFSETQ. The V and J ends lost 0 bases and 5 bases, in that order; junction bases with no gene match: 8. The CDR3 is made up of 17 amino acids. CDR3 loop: CASSLALGLAGDNEQFF. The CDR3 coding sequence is TGCGCCAGCAGCTTGGCCCTTGGCCTAGCGGGGGACAATGAGCAGTTCTTC.

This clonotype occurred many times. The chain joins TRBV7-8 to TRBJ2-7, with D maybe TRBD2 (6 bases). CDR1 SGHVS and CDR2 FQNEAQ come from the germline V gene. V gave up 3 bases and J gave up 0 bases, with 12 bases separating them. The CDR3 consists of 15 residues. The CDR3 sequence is CASSFGTEGSYEQYF. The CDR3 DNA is TGTGCCAGCAGCTTTGGGACGGAGGGCTCCTACGAGCAGTACTTC. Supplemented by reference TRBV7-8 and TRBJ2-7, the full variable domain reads GAGVSQSPRYKVAKRGQDVALRCDPISGHVSLFWYQQALGQGPEFLTYFQNEAQLDKSGLPSDRFFAERPEGSVSTLKIQRTQQEDSAVYLCASSFGTEGSYEQYFGPGTRLTVT.

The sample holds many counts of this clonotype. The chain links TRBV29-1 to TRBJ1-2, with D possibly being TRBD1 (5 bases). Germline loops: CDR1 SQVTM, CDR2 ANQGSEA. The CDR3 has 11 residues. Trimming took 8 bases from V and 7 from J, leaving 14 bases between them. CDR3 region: CSQRGTTGYTF. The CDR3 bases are TGCAGCCAGCGGGGGACCACTGGCTACACCTTC.

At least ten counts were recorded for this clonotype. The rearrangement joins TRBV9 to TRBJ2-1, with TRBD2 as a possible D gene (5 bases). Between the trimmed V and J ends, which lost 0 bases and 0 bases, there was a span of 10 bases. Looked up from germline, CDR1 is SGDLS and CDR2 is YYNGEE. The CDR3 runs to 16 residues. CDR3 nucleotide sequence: TGTGCCAGCAGCGTAGGAAGCGCGGGCTCCTACAATGAGCAGTTCTTC. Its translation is CASSVGSAGSYNEQFF.

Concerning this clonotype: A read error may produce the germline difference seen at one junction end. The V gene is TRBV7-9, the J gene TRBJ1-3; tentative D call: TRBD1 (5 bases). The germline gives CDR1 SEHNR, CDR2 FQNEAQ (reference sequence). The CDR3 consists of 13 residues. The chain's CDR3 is CVSSYRSGNTIYF. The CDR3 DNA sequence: TGTGTCAGCAGCTACAGGTCTGGAAACACCATATATTTT.

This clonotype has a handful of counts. In DNA form, the CDR3 reads TGTGCCAGCAGTTTATCGGCTTTTGGGGCCAACGTCCTGACTTTC. Its translation: CASSLSAFGANVLTF. V gene TRBV27 combines with J gene TRBJ2-6; D gene unclear. The CDR3 has 15 amino acids. Germline V CDR1 and CDR2: MNHEY, SMNVEV (reference sequence). Trimming pared 0 bases from V and 3 bases from J, leaving 6 bases between. Based on the CDR3 plus reference TRBV27 and TRBJ2-6, the full variable domain is EAQVTQNPRYLITVTGKKLTVTCSQNMNHEYMSWYRQDPGLGLRQIYYSMNVEVTDKGDVPEGYKVSRKEKRNFPLILESPSPNQTSLYFCASSLSAFGANVLTFGAGSRLTVL.

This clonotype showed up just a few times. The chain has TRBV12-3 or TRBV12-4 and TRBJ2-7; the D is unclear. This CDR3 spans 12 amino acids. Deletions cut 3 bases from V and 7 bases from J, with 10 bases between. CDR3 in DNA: TGTGCCAGCAGTTTTGACGGCCGGGAGCAGTACTTC. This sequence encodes CASSFDGREQYF.

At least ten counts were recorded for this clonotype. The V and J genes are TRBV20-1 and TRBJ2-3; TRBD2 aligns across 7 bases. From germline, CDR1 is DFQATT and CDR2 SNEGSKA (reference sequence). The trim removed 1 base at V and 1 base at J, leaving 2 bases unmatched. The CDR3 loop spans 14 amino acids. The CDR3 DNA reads TGCAGTGCTAGAGTAGCGGGTCGCACAGATACGCAGTATTTT. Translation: CSARVAGRTDTQYF.

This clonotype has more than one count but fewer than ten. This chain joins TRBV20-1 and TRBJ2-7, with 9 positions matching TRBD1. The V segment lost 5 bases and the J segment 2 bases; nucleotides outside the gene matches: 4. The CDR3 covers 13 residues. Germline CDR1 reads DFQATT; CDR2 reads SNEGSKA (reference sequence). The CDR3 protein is CSAWTGATYEQYF. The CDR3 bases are TGCAGTGCTTGGACAGGGGCCACCTACGAGCAGTACTTC.

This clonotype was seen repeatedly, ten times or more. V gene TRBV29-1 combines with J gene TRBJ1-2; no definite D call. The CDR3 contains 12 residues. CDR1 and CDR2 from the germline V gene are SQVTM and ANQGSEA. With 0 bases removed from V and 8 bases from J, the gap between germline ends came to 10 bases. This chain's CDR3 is CSVEETREGYTF. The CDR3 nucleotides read TGCAGCGTTGAAGAGACCCGGGAGGGCTACACCTTC.

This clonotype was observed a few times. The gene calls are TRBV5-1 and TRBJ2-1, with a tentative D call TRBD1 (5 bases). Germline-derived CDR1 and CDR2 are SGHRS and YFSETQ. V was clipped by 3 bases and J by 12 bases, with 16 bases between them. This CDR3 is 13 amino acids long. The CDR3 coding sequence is TGCGCCAGCAGCTCACCCGGCAGGGCATGGCAGTTCTTC. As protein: CASSSPGRAWQFF.

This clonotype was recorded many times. The CDR3 bases are TGTGCCAGCAGTTTAGATGGACTAGCGGGATTTGAGACCCAGTACTTC. Amino acid sequence: CASSLDGLAGFETQYF. The J gene is TRBJ2-5, the V gene TRBV12-3 or TRBV12-4, with 12 bases identical to TRBD2. The CDR3 length is 16 residues. With V trimmed by 1 base and J by 5 bases, 5 bases remained unmatched.

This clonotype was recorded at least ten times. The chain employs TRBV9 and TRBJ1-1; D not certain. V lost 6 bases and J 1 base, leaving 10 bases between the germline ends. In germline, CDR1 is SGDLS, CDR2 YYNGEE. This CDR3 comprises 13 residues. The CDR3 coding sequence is TGTGCCAGCACCGAACACGAGAACACTGAAGCTTTCTTT. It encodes CASTEHENTEAFF.

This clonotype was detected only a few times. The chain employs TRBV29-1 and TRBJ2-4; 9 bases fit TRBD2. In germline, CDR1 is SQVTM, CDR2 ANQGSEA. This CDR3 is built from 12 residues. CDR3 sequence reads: CAGGLAKNIQYF. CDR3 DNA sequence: TGCGCGGGGGGGCTAGCCAAAAACATTCAGTACTTC.